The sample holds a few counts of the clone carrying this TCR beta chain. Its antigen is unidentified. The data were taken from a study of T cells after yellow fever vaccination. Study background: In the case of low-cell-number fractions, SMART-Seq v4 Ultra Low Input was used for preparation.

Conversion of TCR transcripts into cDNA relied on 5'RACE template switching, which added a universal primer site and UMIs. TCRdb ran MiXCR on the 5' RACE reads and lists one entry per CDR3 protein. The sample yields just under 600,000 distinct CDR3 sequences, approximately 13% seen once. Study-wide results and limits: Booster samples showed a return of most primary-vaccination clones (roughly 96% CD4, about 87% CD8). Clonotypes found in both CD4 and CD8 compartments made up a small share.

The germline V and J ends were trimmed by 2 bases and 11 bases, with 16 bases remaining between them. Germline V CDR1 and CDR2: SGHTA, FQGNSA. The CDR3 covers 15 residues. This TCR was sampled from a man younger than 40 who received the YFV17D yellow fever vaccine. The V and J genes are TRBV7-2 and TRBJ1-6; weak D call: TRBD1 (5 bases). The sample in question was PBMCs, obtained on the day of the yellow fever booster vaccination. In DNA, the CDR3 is TGTGCCAGCAGCTTATTACAGGCAGTGGGTGCACCCCTCCACTTT. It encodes CASSLLQAVGAPLHF.